This T cell receptor beta chain derives from a study of blood T cell repertoires in COVID-19. Germline V CDR1 and CDR2: LGHDT, YNNKEL (reference sequence). The V and J ends lost 7 bases and 1 base respectively, with 13 bases between them. This CDR3 contains 14 residues. The assay was immunoSEQ multiplex PCR, and TCRdb's table has in-frame clones only and misses some. The data show roughly 150,000 clones, with around 83% seen just once and 8.3% held by the top ten. The TCR sequence derives from a woman aged 60-75 years with COVID-19, enrolled during active disease. The sample taken for sequencing was peripheral blood. The chain employs TRBV3-1 (or the pseudogene TRBV3-2) and TRBJ1-1; tentative D call: TRBD1 (6 bases). CDR3 coding DNA: TGTGCCAGCACAGGGGCACTAGGGAACACTGAAGCTTTCTTT. Translation gives CASTGALGNTEAFF.